These 12 T cell receptor beta chains share one sample of origin, sequenced in a study of shared clonotypes between healthy human individuals. TCRdb's copy holds only in-frame clones and misses some; the assay was immunoSEQ multiplex PCR. The sample holds millions of clones, approximately 90% seen once. Sequenced sample: naive CD4+ T cells sorted from blood. As to subset: CD45RA+ positively selected. Every receptor here comes from a man younger than 35 in good health.

V usage is TRBV5-4 and J usage is TRBJ2-2; 11 nucleotides match TRBD1. The V gene's germline CDR1 is SGHNT and CDR2 YYREEE (reference sequence). The CDR3 length is 15 residues. V trimming: 2 bases; J trimming: 6 bases; junction bases outside the gene matches: 3. Here the CDR3 DNA reads TGTGCCAGCAGCTTCCGGACAGGGGGCCCCGGGGAGCTGTTTTTT. Its translation is CASSFRTGGPGELFF. Full variable domain (remainder filled in from reference TRBV5-4 and TRBJ2-2): ETGVTQSPTHLIKTRGQQVTLRCSSQSGHNTVSWYQQALGQGPQFIFQYYREEENGRGNFPPRFSGLQFPNYSSELNVNALELDDSALYLCASSFRTGGPGELFFGEGSRLTVL.

V is TRBV11-3 and J is TRBJ2-2; the match to TRBD2 covers 7 bases. The CDR3 has 14 residues. Per the germline V gene, CDR1 is SGHNT and CDR2 is YENEEA. Unmatched junction bases numbered 7, after V lost 4 bases and J lost 8 bases. The CDR3: CASSSWRESGELFF. The CDR3 DNA sequence: TGTGCCAGCAGCTCCTGGCGGGAGAGTGGGGAGCTGTTTTTT.

The chain is built from TRBV7-2 and TRBJ1-2, with 9 bases lining up with TRBD1. Germline CDR1 reads SGHTA; CDR2 reads FQGNSA. V shed 1 base and J 3 bases; nucleotides not matched to a gene: 6. This CDR3 is built from 16 residues. CDR3 protein: CASSLDMDRGYYGYTF. CDR3 nucleotides: TGTGCCAGCAGCTTAGATATGGACAGGGGTTACTATGGCTACACCTTC.

This chain joins TRBV29-1 and TRBJ2-5; unclear D gene. The CDR3 is 13 amino acids. CDR1 is SQVTM, CDR2 ANQGSEA, per germline. Deletions cut 0 bases from V and 3 bases from J, with 8 bases between. The CDR3 loop is CSVEDSVEETQYF. The CDR3 DNA follows: TGCAGCGTTGAAGATTCAGTCGAAGAGACCCAGTACTTC.

This clone appeared a few times. This chain connects TRBV29-1 to TRBJ1-1, with a tentative D call TRBD1 (5 bases). This CDR3 has 14 amino acids. V was shortened by 7 bases and J by 0 bases, with 15 bases between the two germline ends. CDR1 and CDR2 (germline): SQVTM, ANQGSEA. CDR3 nucleotide sequence: TGCAGCGCTAGTCAGGGATCCATGAACACTGAAGCTTTCTTT. Translating gives CSASQGSMNTEAFF.

V and J are TRBV6-5 and TRBJ2-2; D remains ambiguous. Deletions cut 2 bases from V and 4 bases from J, with 5 bases between. Germline CDR1 is MNHEY and CDR2 is SVGAGI. This CDR3 contains 13 residues. CDR3 loop: CASSYDPTGELFF. The DNA of the CDR3 is TGTGCCAGCAGTTACGACCCCACCGGGGAGCTGTTTTTT.

This chain links TRBV7-2 with TRBJ1-1, with unresolved D. Trimming took off 4 bases at V and 6 bases at J, with 15 bases between the two ends. There are 14 residues in the CDR3. In germline, CDR1 is SGHTA, CDR2 FQGNSA. The CDR3 nucleotides read TGTGCCAGCAGCTCCCCCACTTGGGGAGCTGAAGCTTTCTTT. It specifies CASSSPTWGAEAFF.

The V and J genes are TRBV10-1 and TRBJ2-1; the D is unclear. This CDR3 spans 13 amino acids. With 2 bases removed from V and 6 bases from J, the gap between germline ends came to 8 bases. The germline V gene encodes CDR1 WNHNN and CDR2 SYGVQD (reference sequence). CDR3 in DNA: TGCGCCAGCAGTGAGAGCCCGCTCAATGAGCAGTTCTTC. Its translation is CASSESPLNEQFF.

The V and J genes are TRBV5-1 and TRBJ2-1, with D maybe TRBD1 (7 bases). This CDR3 has 15 amino acids. Between the trimmed V and J ends, which lost 2 bases and 6 bases, there was a span of 15 bases. CDR1 and CDR2 from the germline V gene are SGHRS and YFSETQ. CDR3 sequence (DNA): TGCGCCAGCAGCTTCGTGACAGGGACTTTCAATGAGCAGTTCTTC. Protein sequence: CASSFVTGTFNEQFF.

The rearrangement links TRBV5-5 to TRBJ1-5; D ambiguous. In germline, CDR1 is SGHKS, CDR2 YYEKEE (reference sequence). With 0 bases removed from V and 7 bases from J, the gap between germline ends came to 11 bases. The CDR3 contains 14 residues. In DNA, the CDR3 is TGTGCCAGCAGCTTGGGAGGTTGGGGACAGCCCCAGCATTTT. Translated, it gives CASSLGGWGQPQHF.

The V and J genes are TRBV2 and TRBJ2-5; 7 nucleotides line up with TRBD1. The length of the CDR3 is 18 residues. Germline assignment: CDR1 SNHLY and CDR2 FYNNEI. V lost 5 bases and J lost 2; bases outside the gene matches: 17. The CDR3 here is CASSLSTGMQIGQETQYF. The CDR3 DNA reads as TGTGCCAGCAGTTTATCGACAGGGATGCAAATTGGGCAAGAGACCCAGTACTTC.

V is TRBV7-2 and J is TRBJ2-7, with a weak D call TRBD2 (7 bases). There are 14 residues in the CDR3. V was shortened by 4 bases and J by 3 bases, with 13 bases between the two germline ends. CDR1 is SGHTA and CDR2 is FQGNSA in the germline V gene. Here the CDR3 reads CASSWGGQLYEQYF. DNA of the CDR3: TGTGCCAGCAGCTGGGGGGGACAACTCTACGAGCAGTACTTC.